This TCR beta chain was retrieved from a study of blood T cells in healthy people across ages. Combining a sample-barcoded 5' primer with a J-beta primer mix, a second PCR ran for about 6 to 11 cycles. TCRdb itself ran the 5' RACE reads through MiXCR, one entry per CDR3 protein. The top ten hold roughly 24% of the sample, which has about 760,000 distinct CDR3 sequences, about 56% seen once. This CDR3 comprises 14 residues. Germline CDR1 is LNHDA and CDR2 is SQIVND (reference sequence). V lost 8 bases, J lost 2 bases, and 16 bases lay in between. The chain has TRBV19 and TRBJ2-7; either TRBD1 or TRBD2 may fit D (5 bases each). The sequence came from a man aged 35-49 years in good health. Sequenced sample: blood. The CDR3 here is CASGRGWGTYEQYF. CDR3 nucleotide sequence: TGTGCCAGTGGTCGGGGTTGGGGCACCTACGAGCAGTACTTC.